This T cell receptor (beta chain) was sequenced in a study of T cell responses to AZD1222 COVID-19 vaccine. Study findings and constraints: There were vaccine-associated CD4 TCRs across spike, dominant at 160-218 and 743-854. The donors showed a predominance of white British ancestry and of females, with possible underestimation of clonal diversity.

Data came from immunoSEQ multiplex PCR; TCRdb stores just in-frame clones and leaves some out. The table shows some 130,000 clones, with about 91% occurring only once. Germline-derived CDR1 and CDR2 are SGHNT and YENEEA. The CDR3 runs 14 residues. With 5 bases removed from V and 4 bases from J, the gap between germline ends came to 11 bases. Concerning this clone itself: Its cognate antigen is unknown.

The source was peripheral blood, collected 28 days after the second AZD1222 dose. V gene TRBV11-3 combines with J gene TRBJ2-2; D is unresolved. This TCR derives from an adult who received the AZD1222 COVID-19 vaccine. The CDR3 DNA follows: TGTGCCAGCAGCCCTGCGTCGGGCACCGGGGAGCTGTTTTTT. The encoded protein is CASSPASGTGELFF.